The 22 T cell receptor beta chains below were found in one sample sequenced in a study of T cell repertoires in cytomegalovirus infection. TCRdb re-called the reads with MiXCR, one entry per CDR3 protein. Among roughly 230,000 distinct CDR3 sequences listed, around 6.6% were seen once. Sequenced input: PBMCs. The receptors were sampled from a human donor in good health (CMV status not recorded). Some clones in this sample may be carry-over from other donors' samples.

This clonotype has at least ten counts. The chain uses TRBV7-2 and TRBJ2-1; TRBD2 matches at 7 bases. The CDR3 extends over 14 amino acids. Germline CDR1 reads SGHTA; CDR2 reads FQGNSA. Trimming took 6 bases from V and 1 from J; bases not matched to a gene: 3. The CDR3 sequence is CASREAGSYNEQFF. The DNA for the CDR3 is TGTGCCAGCAGGGAAGCGGGGTCCTACAATGAGCAGTTCTTC.

The CDR3 coding sequence is TGCAGCGGAAATGGCTACACCTTC. Its protein product is CSGNGYTF. The chain links TRBV29-1 to TRBJ1-2; D is uncertain. Germline V gene sequence: CDR1 SQVTM, CDR2 ANQGSEA. V lost 7 bases and J lost 6, with 3 bases in between. CDR3 length equals 8 residues. Drawing the rest from reference TRBV29-1 and TRBJ1-2, the complete variable domain is SAVISQKPSRDICQRGTSLTIQCQVDSQVTMMFWYRQQPGQSLTLIATANQGSEATYESGFVIDKFPISRPNLTFSTLTVSNMSPEDSSIYLCSGNGYTFGSGTRLTVV.

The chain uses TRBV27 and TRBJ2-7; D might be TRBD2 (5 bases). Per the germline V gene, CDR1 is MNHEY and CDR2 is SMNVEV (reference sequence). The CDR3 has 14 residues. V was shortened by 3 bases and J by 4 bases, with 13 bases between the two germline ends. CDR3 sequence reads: CASSFGFGEYEQYF. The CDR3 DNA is TGTGCCAGCAGTTTTGGGTTCGGGGAGTACGAGCAGTACTTC.

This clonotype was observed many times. This CDR3 is CATTKKPGQGGDHYEQYF. Written as DNA, the CDR3 is TGTGCCACCACTAAAAAACCGGGACAGGGAGGGGACCACTACGAGCAGTACTTC. The chain combines TRBV24-1 with TRBJ2-7; TRBD1 matches at 9 bases. The CDR3 consists of 18 residues. The V segment lost 8 bases and the J segment 3 bases; nucleotides outside the gene matches: 19. The germline V gene has CDR1 KGHDR and CDR2 SFDVKD.

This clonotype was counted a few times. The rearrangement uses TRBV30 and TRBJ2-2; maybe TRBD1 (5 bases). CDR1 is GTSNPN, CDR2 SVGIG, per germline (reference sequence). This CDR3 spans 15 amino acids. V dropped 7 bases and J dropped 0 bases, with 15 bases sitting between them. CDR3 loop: CASPRGAANTGELFF. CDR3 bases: TGTGCCTCCCCTCGTGGGGCCGCGAACACCGGGGAGCTGTTTTTT.

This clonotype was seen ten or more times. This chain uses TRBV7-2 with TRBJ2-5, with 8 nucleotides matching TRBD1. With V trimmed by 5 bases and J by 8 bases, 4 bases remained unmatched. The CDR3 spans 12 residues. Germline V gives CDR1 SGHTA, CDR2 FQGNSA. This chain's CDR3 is CASSLDRVTQYF. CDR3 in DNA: TGTGCCAGCAGCCTGGACAGGGTAACCCAGTACTTC.

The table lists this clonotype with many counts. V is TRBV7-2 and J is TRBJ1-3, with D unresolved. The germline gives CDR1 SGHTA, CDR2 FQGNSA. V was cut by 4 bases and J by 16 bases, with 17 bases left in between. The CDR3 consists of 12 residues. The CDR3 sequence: CASSSFIMRLYF. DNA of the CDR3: TGTGCCAGCAGCTCCTTCATAATGAGATTGTATTTT.

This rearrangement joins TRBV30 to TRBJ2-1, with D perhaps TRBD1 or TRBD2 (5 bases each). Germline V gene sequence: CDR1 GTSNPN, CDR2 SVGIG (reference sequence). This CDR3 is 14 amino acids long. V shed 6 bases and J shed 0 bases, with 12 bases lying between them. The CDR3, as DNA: TGTGCCTGCGTAATGGGGGACTCCTACAATGAGCAGTTCTTC. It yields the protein CACVMGDSYNEQFF.

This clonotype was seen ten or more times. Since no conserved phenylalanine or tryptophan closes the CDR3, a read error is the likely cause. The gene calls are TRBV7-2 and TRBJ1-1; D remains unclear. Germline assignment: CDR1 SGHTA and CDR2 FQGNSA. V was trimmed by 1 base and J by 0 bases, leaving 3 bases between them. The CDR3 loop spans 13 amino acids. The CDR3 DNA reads TGTGCCAGCAGCTTAGTCTTGAACACTGAAGCTTTCCTT. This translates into CASSLVLNTEAFL.

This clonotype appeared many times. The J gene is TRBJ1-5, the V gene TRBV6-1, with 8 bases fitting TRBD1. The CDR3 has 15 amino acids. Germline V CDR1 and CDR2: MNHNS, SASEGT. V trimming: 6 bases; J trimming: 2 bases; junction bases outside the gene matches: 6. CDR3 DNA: TGTGCCAGCAGCTTGACAGGGGCGGGCAATCAGCCCCAGCATTTT. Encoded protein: CASSLTGAGNQPQHF.

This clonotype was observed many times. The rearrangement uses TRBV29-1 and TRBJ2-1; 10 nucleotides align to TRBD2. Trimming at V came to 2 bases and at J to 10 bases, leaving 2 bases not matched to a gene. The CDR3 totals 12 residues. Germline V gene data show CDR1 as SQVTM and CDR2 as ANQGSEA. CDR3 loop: CSVELAGDEQFF. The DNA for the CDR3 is TGCAGCGTTGAACTAGCGGGGGACGAGCAGTTCTTC.

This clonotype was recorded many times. CDR3 nucleotide sequence: TGTGCCAGCAGCTTGCCGGGCTCACCCCTCCACTTT. Translation: CASSLPGSPLHF. The chain joins TRBV5-6 to TRBJ1-6; D is unresolved. CDR1 is SGHDT, CDR2 YYEEEE, per germline. V was clipped by 1 base and J by 10 bases, with 6 bases between them. The CDR3 consists of 12 residues.

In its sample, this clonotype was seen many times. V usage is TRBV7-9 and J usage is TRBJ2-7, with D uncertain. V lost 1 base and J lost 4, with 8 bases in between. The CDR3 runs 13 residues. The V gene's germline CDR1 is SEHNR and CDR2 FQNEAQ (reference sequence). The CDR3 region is CASSLGAGYEQYF. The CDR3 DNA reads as TGTGCCAGCAGCTTAGGAGCTGGGTACGAGCAGTACTTC.

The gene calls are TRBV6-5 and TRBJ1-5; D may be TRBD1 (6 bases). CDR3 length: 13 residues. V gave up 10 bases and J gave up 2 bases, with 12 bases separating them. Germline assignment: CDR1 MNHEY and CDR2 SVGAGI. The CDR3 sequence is CATRGKGNQPQHF. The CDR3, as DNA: TGTGCCACCAGGGGAAAAGGCAATCAGCCCCAGCATTTT.

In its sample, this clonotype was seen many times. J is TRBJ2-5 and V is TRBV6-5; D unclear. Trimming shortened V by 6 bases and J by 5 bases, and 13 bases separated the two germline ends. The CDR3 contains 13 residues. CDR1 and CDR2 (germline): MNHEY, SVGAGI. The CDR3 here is CASRRVGRETQYF. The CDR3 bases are TGTGCCAGCAGAAGGGTAGGAAGGGAGACCCAGTACTTC.

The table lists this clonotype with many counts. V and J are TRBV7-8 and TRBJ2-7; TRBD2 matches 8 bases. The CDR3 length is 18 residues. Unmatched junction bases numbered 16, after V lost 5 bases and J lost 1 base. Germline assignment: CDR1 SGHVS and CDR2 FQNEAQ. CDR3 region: CASSPYRVLADSSYEQYF. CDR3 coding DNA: TGTGCCAGCAGCCCATATCGGGTACTAGCGGACTCTTCCTACGAGCAGTACTTC.

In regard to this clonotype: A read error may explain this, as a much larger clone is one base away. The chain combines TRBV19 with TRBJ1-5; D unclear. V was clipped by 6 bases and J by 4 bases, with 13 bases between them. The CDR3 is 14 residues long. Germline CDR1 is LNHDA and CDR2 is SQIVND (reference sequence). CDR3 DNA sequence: TGTGCCAGTAGGGGATCGATAGGGAATCAGCCCCAGCATTTT. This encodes CASRGSIGNQPQHF.

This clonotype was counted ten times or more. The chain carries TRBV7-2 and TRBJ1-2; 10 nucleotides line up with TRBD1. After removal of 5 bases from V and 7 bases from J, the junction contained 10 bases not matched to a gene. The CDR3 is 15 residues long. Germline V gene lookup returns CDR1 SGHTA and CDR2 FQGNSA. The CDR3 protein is CASSPTTGGPSGYTF. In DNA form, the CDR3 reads TGTGCCAGCAGCCCGACGACAGGGGGCCCTAGTGGCTACACCTTC.

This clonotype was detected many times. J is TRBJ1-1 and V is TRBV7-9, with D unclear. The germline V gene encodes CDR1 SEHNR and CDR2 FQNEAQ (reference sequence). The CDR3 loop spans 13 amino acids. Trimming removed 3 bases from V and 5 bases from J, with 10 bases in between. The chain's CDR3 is CASSLITETEAFF. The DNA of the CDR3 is TGTGCCAGCAGCTTGATAACGGAGACTGAAGCTTTCTTT.

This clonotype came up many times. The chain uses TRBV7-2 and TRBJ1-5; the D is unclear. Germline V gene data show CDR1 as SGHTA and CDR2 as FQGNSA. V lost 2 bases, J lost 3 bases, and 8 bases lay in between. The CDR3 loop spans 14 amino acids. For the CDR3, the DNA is TGTGCCAGCAGCTTATCCACGACCAATCAGCCCCAGCATTTT. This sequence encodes CASSLSTTNQPQHF.

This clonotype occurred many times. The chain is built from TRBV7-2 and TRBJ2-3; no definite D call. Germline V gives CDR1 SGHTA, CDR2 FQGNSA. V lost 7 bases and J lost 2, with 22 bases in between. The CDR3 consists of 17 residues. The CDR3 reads CASTPWRPKDFTDTQYF. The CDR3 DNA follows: TGTGCCAGCACCCCATGGCGGCCTAAAGACTTCACAGATACGCAGTATTTT. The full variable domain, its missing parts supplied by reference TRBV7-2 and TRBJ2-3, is GAGVSQSPSNKVTEKGKDVELRCDPISGHTALYWYRQSLGQGLEFLIYFQGNSAPDKSGLPSDRFSAERTGGSVSTLTIQRTQQEDSAVYLCASTPWRPKDFTDTQYFGPGTRLTVL.

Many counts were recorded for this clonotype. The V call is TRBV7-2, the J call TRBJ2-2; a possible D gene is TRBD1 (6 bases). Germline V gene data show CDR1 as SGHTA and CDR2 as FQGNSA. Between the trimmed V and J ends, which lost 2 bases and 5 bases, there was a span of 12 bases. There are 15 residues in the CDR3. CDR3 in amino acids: CASSLTGTSTGELFF. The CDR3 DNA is TGTGCCAGCAGCTTAACCGGGACAAGTACCGGGGAGCTGTTTTTT.